The 18 T cell receptor beta chains given below trace back to one sample, sequenced in a study of blood T cell repertoires in COVID-19. Some clones are missing from TCRdb's copy, which holds only in-frame ones; the method was immunoSEQ multiplex PCR. The sample has more than 300,000 clones; about 90% are singletons. Sequencing was carried out using PBMCs or T cells enriched from blood (not recorded which). The receptors here all came from a man aged 35 to 55 in a cohort exposed to, infected with or recovered from COVID-19 (not recorded which).

The CDR3 bases are TGTGCCAGCAGTCACTTCGGGACAGTCTATGGCTACACCTTC. It yields the protein CASSHFGTVYGYTF. J is TRBJ1-2 and V is TRBV6-5; TRBD1 matches at 7 bases. V gave up 5 bases and J gave up 4 bases; unmatched junction bases: 7. CDR1 is MNHEY, CDR2 SVGAGI, per germline. The CDR3 runs to 14 residues.

The genes are TRBV5-1 and TRBJ2-5, with 11 bases matching TRBD1. Germline CDR1 and CDR2: SGHRS and YFSETQ. CDR3 size: 14 residues. Trimming at V came to 7 bases and at J to 3 bases, leaving 5 bases not matched to a gene. The CDR3 sequence is CASLRTGGEETQYF. Written as DNA, the CDR3 is TGCGCCAGCCTAAGGACAGGGGGCGAAGAGACCCAGTACTTC.

V and J are TRBV27 and TRBJ2-7; possibly TRBD1 for D (6 bases). The germline V gene encodes CDR1 MNHEY and CDR2 SMNVEV (reference sequence). Between the trimmed V and J ends, which lost 7 bases and 7 bases, there was a span of 17 bases. CDR3 length equals 13 residues. CDR3 residues: CASTPTGSGEQYF. Here the CDR3 DNA reads TGTGCCAGCACCCCAACAGGGTCGGGGGAGCAGTACTTC.

This rearrangement joins TRBV6-5 to TRBJ2-2, with TRBD1 matching 12 bases. The CDR3 extends over 15 amino acids. V lost 6 bases and J lost 6; bases outside the gene matches: 5. CDR1 is MNHEY and CDR2 is SVGAGI in the germline V gene. CDR3 coding DNA: TGTGCCAGCAGCTCCGGGACAGGGGGCTCCGGGGAGCTGTTTTTT. Residues: CASSSGTGGSGELFF.

V and J are TRBV5-1 and TRBJ2-2; a weak D match, TRBD1 (6 bases). With 3 bases removed from V and 2 bases from J, the gap between germline ends came to 14 bases. CDR1 is SGHRS and CDR2 is YFSETQ in the germline V gene. This CDR3 contains 16 residues. CDR3 sequence (DNA): TGCGCCAGCAGCTCACAGGGTTTGTACAACACCGGGGAGCTGTTTTTT. This codes for CASSSQGLYNTGELFF.

This sequence joins TRBV4-1 and TRBJ1-1, with 12 bases that match TRBD1. V shed 5 bases and J 1 base; nucleotides not matched to a gene: 5. Germline CDR1 and CDR2: MGHRA and YSYEKL. The length of the CDR3 is 16 residues. CDR3 loop: CASSNRDRGPNTEAFF. The CDR3 nucleotides are TGCGCCAGCAGCAACCGGGACAGGGGGCCGAACACTGAAGCTTTCTTT.

CDR3: CASRPNSGSYNEQFF. Here the CDR3 DNA reads TGTGCCAGCAGGCCCAATAGCGGGAGCTACAATGAGCAGTTCTTC. The J gene is TRBJ2-1, the V gene TRBV3-1 (or the pseudogene TRBV3-2); 9 bases map to TRBD2. The CDR3 loop spans 15 amino acids. Unmatched junction bases numbered 6, after V lost 6 bases and J lost 3 bases. Looked up from germline, CDR1 is LGHDT and CDR2 is YNNKEL (reference sequence).

The genes are TRBV4-1 and TRBJ1-1, with 8 bases that match TRBD1. Germline assignment: CDR1 MGHRA and CDR2 YSYEKL. The trim removed 1 base at V and 4 bases at J, leaving 5 bases unmatched. The CDR3 loop spans 15 amino acids. The CDR3 protein is CASSQGNRGTTEAFF. CDR3 nucleotides: TGCGCCAGCAGCCAAGGGAACAGGGGGACCACTGAAGCTTTCTTT.

The gene calls are TRBV5-1 and TRBJ2-3, with 7 bases identical to TRBD2. The trim removed 4 bases at V and 5 bases at J, leaving 10 bases unmatched. This CDR3 region has 15 residues. From germline, CDR1 is SGHRS and CDR2 YFSETQ. CDR3: CASSRGEPQLDTQYF. The CDR3 DNA reads as TGCGCCAGCAGCCGGGGGGAACCCCAATTAGATACGCAGTATTTT.

The V gene is TRBV24-1, the J gene TRBJ2-7, with 8 bases identical to TRBD2. Germline CDR1 reads KGHDR; CDR2 reads SFDVKD. The CDR3 length is 15 residues. The J segment lost 2 bases and the V segment lost 3 bases, leaving 5 bases of the junction unmatched. The CDR3 DNA reads TGTGCCACCAGTGATAGTGGGACTAGTCCCTACGAGCAGTACTTC. Protein sequence: CATSDSGTSPYEQYF.

The chain employs TRBV4-1 and TRBJ1-2; 8 nucleotides agree with TRBD1. This CDR3 contains 15 residues. The J segment lost 8 bases and the V segment lost 0 bases, leaving 8 bases of the junction unmatched. Per the germline V gene, CDR1 is MGHRA and CDR2 is YSYEKL. Here the CDR3 DNA reads TGCGCCAGCAGCCAAGACTCAGGGGGCCGTTGGGGCTACACCTTC. It specifies CASSQDSGGRWGYTF.

As to this clone: The same CDR3 arises from other DNA sequences in this sample as well. The gene calls are TRBV5-1 and TRBJ1-1; tentatively, D is TRBD1 (5 bases). Trimming shortened V by 2 bases and J by 5 bases, and 13 bases separated the two germline ends. Germline CDR1 SGHRS, CDR2 YFSETQ. There are 14 residues in the CDR3. In DNA, the CDR3 is TGCGCCAGCAGCTTCCGCGGGGGTGGGACTGAAGCTTTCTTT. As protein: CASSFRGGGTEAFF.

This chain uses TRBV2 with TRBJ1-1, with TRBD1 matching 7 bases. J lost 8 bases, V lost 6 bases, and 15 bases had no gene match. Germline V gene data show CDR1 as SNHLY and CDR2 as FYNNEI. The CDR3 runs to 15 residues. The CDR3 loop reads CASRATGTGAAEAFF. The DNA of the CDR3 is TGTGCCAGCAGAGCCACCGGTACAGGGGCCGCCGAAGCTTTCTTT.

This clone was seen only a few times. The chain couples TRBV9 to TRBJ1-4; 7 bases align to TRBD1. CDR3 length: 15 amino acids. V shed 3 bases, J shed 4 bases, and the junction held 6 bases outside the gene matches. Germline CDR1 is SGDLS and CDR2 is YYNGEE. The CDR3: CASSAAGGLNEKLFF. The DNA for the CDR3 is TGTGCCAGCAGCGCGGCAGGGGGACTTAATGAAAAACTGTTTTTT.

With regard to this clone: The same CDR3 can be traced to other DNA sequences in this sample. The chain links TRBV5-1 to TRBJ2-2; weak D call: TRBD2 (6 bases). CDR3 length equals 14 residues. V lost 0 bases to trimming and J lost 6 bases, with 9 bases between them. CDR1 and CDR2 from the germline V gene are SGHRS and YFSETQ. CDR3 region: CASSLAPGAGELFF. CDR3 DNA: TGCGCCAGCAGCTTGGCCCCGGGGGCCGGGGAGCTGTTTTTT.

The chain links TRBV19 to TRBJ1-5; TRBD1 might be the D (6 bases). The CDR3 extends over 14 amino acids. The germline V gene encodes CDR1 LNHDA and CDR2 SQIVND (reference sequence). The V end was cut by 7 bases, the J end by 6 bases, with 16 bases between. Here the CDR3 DNA reads TGTGCCAGTAATAAAGGGGGGGCGGTTCAGCCCCAGCATTTT. Translation: CASNKGGAVQPQHF.

The chain joins TRBV15 to TRBJ1-5; D is unresolved. The V end lost 0 bases, the J end lost 7 bases, and 13 bases lay between the germline ends. CDR1 LNHNV and CDR2 YYDKDF come from the germline V gene (reference sequence). There are 15 residues in the CDR3. This CDR3 is CATSRDMRAYQPQHF. For the CDR3, the DNA is TGTGCCACCAGCAGAGATATGCGGGCTTACCAGCCCCAGCATTTT.

This clone was found once. V usage is TRBV6-4 and J usage is TRBJ1-1; maybe TRBD1 (6 bases). The CDR3 length is 12 residues. CDR1 MRHNA and CDR2 SNTAGT come from the germline V gene. With 3 bases removed from V and 10 bases from J, the gap between germline ends came to 12 bases. The CDR3 region is CASSESTGTAFF. Written as DNA, the CDR3 is TGTGCCAGCAGTGAGTCGACAGGCACAGCTTTCTTT.